One sample yielded the 23 T cell receptor beta chains listed below, sequenced in a study of post-analysis software for immune sequencing data. Their antigen targets remain unknown. Study-wide points: In patients, five or six TRBV segments were more frequent than in controls, with TRBV5-6, TRBV5-1 and TRBV20-1 among them.

Unique molecular identifiers were built into the TCR beta cDNA libraries. Via MiXCR, TCRdb re-called the PCR reads, giving one row per CDR3 protein. The sample lists approximately 460,000 distinct CDR3 sequences, nearly 45% occurring once. Sequencing was carried out using blood. The receptors were sampled from a girl between 5 and 17 years old with multiple sclerosis.

The rearrangement links TRBV20-1 to TRBJ2-1; 11 bases match TRBD2. CDR3 length: 15 residues. The trim removed 5 bases at V and 7 bases at J, leaving 10 bases unmatched. The germline CDR1 and CDR2 sequences are DFQATT and SNEGSKA (reference sequence). The DNA of the CDR3 is TGCAGTGCTGTCGAACTAGCGGGAGAGCAAAATGAGCAGTTCTTC. It encodes CSAVELAGEQNEQFF.

The chain joins TRBV3-1 to TRBJ2-1; D unresolved. V was shortened by 4 bases and J by 9 bases, with 13 bases between the two germline ends. The CDR3 spans 13 residues. The germline V gene has CDR1 LGHDT and CDR2 YNNKEL (reference sequence). The CDR3 region has the DNA TGTGCCAGCAGCCTTTTTTCCCGTGCTGAGCAGTTCTTC. Protein: CASSLFSRAEQFF.

The count of this clonotype is one. The rearrangement links TRBV28 to TRBJ2-1; D tentatively reads TRBD1 or TRBD2 (6 bases each). The CDR3 spans 14 residues. The ends were cut back, 1 base at V and 8 bases at J, with 12 bases in the middle. The germline gives CDR1 MDHEN, CDR2 SYDVKM. This CDR3 is CASSLLTGAYEQFF. CDR3 bases: TGTGCCAGCAGTTTATTGACGGGGGCGTATGAGCAGTTCTTC.

This clonotype was detected once. The V call is TRBV7-2, the J call TRBJ2-3; tentative D call: TRBD2 (5 bases). CDR3 length: 13 residues. Germline assignment: CDR1 SGHTA and CDR2 FQGNSA. V was trimmed by 4 bases and J by 4 bases, leaving 9 bases between them. Here the CDR3 reads CASSYGGADTQYF. In DNA, the CDR3 is TGTGCCAGCAGCTACGGAGGCGCAGATACGCAGTATTTT.

The chain couples TRBV5-4 to TRBJ2-5, with 9 bases matching TRBD1. This CDR3 contains 18 residues. V lost 2 bases, J lost 5 bases, and 16 bases stayed unmatched. From germline, CDR1 is SGHNT and CDR2 YYREEE (reference sequence). In DNA, the CDR3 is TGTGCCAGCAGCTTACCCGGGACAGGGAGAGGCCGATGGGAGACCCAGTACTTC. This encodes CASSLPGTGRGRWETQYF.

The genes are TRBV29-1 and TRBJ1-1; D gene uncertain. Trimming left V 3 bases short and J 7 bases short, with 12 bases between. The CDR3 is 12 amino acids. Germline V gene data show CDR1 as SQVTM and CDR2 as ANQGSEA. This chain's CDR3 is CSVDGRANEAFF. The CDR3 DNA reads TGCAGCGTTGATGGGAGGGCGAATGAAGCTTTCTTT.

The rearrangement uses TRBV20-1 and TRBJ1-2; 7 bases line up with TRBD1. Germline assignment: CDR1 DFQATT and CDR2 SNEGSKA (reference sequence). V was pared by 0 bases and J by 1 base, with 5 bases of the junction left unmatched. This CDR3 has 15 amino acids. The CDR3 nucleotides are TGCAGTGCTAGAGAGCAGGGGGTCCTTAACTATGGCTACACCTTC. This encodes CSAREQGVLNYGYTF.

This clonotype was seen a handful of times. The chain joins TRBV9 to TRBJ2-1, with a tentative D call TRBD2 (5 bases). Trimming stripped 1 base from V and 8 bases from J, with 16 bases between. The CDR3 sequence is 15 residues long. The germline CDR1 and CDR2 sequences are SGDLS and YYNGEE. The CDR3 nucleotides read TGTGCCAGCAGCGTAATGGACTCTCCAATCGATGAGCAGTTCTTC. The encoded protein is CASSVMDSPIDEQFF.

The chain joins TRBV28 to TRBJ2-1; 7 bases map to TRBD2. CDR1 and CDR2 from the germline V gene are MDHEN and SYDVKM. The length of the CDR3 is 14 residues. V lost 4 bases, J lost 0 bases, and 0 bases stayed unmatched. Here the CDR3 DNA reads TGTGCCAGCAGTTCGGGAGGCTCCTACAATGAGCAGTTCTTC. Amino acids: CASSSGGSYNEQFF.

The J gene is TRBJ2-1, the V gene TRBV20-1; D remains ambiguous. Germline CDR1 DFQATT, CDR2 SNEGSKA (reference sequence). The V and J ends lost 3 bases and 5 bases respectively, with 8 bases between them. This CDR3 has 12 amino acids. The DNA for the CDR3 is TGCAGTGCTAGGGTCCCAAACAATGAGCAGTTCTTC. Its protein product is CSARVPNNEQFF.

The rearrangement joins TRBV3-1 to TRBJ2-3; D gene ambiguous. V dropped 4 bases and J dropped 9 bases, with 8 bases sitting between them. From germline, CDR1 is LGHDT and CDR2 YNNKEL (reference sequence). The CDR3 runs to 11 residues. CDR3 coding DNA: TGTGCCAGCAGCCTCGCTTTAACGCAGTATTTT. Residues: CASSLALTQYF.

The V and J genes are TRBV10-3 and TRBJ2-5; 8 bases line up with TRBD1. The germline gives CDR1 ENHRY, CDR2 SYGVKD. V shed 8 bases and J 3 bases; nucleotides not matched to a gene: 11. The CDR3 contains 15 residues. This CDR3 is CAIGAGQGSEETQYF. The CDR3 DNA follows: TGTGCCATCGGTGCTGGACAGGGCAGCGAAGAGACCCAGTACTTC.

This clonotype was counted between two and nine times. The chain carries TRBV5-1 and TRBJ2-1; 11 positions agree with TRBD2. Germline V gene data show CDR1 as SGHRS and CDR2 as YFSETQ. Losses at the gene ends were 7 bases for V and 5 bases for J; bases not matched to a gene: 8. The CDR3 covers 15 residues. CDR3 DNA sequence: TGCGCCAGCGATTCCGGGACTAGCGGAGACAATGAGCAGTTCTTC. This sequence encodes CASDSGTSGDNEQFF.

This clonotype occurred a few times. The V gene is TRBV7-6, the J gene TRBJ2-1, with D possibly being TRBD1 or TRBD2 (5 bases each). The V and J ends lost 1 base and 3 bases respectively, with 16 bases between them. Germline lookup yields CDR1 SGHVS and CDR2 FNYEAQ. The CDR3 consists of 17 residues. The CDR3 DNA reads as TGTGCCAGCAGCTTAGTTTCGGGGCGGGCCAACTACAATGAGCAGTTCTTC. Translated, it gives CASSLVSGRANYNEQFF.

This chain joins TRBV20-1 and TRBJ2-1; 13 nucleotides line up with TRBD2. Germline values: CDR1 DFQATT, CDR2 SNEGSKA (reference sequence). The CDR3 sequence is 15 residues long. The V and J ends lost 6 bases and 5 bases, in that order; junction bases with no gene match: 7. DNA for the CDR3: TGCAGTGCACTTTCCGGGACTAGCGGGAACAATGAGCAGTTCTTC. The encoded protein is CSALSGTSGNNEQFF.

CDR3 in amino acids: CASSVGRVNEKLFF. The DNA of the CDR3 is TGTGCCAGCAGTGTCGGACGGGTCAATGAAAAACTGTTTTTT. The J gene is TRBJ1-4, the V gene TRBV2; no definite D call. The CDR3 is made up of 14 amino acids. Trimming took 4 bases from V and 5 from J, leaving 11 bases between them. CDR1 is SNHLY and CDR2 is FYNNEI in the germline V gene.

In the case of this clonotype: At one end, the junction sequence differs from germline, possibly due to a read error. V gene TRBV12-3 or TRBV12-4 combines with J gene TRBJ2-1; unclear D gene. The DNA end lines up better with TRBJ2-7; the J call may be wrong. The CDR3 loop spans 14 amino acids. The CDR3 region has the DNA TGTGCCAGCATTTTAAGTGGCTCCTACAATGAGCAGTACTTC. Translating it yields CASILSGSYNEQYF.

The CDR3 sequence is CASSTETSGILTTYEQYF. As DNA, the CDR3 is TGTGCCAGCAGCACTGAAACTAGCGGCATACTGACGACCTACGAGCAGTACTTC. The chain uses TRBV7-2 and TRBJ2-5; 8 bases are a match to TRBD2. TRBJ2-7 explains the end of the DNA better; the J call may be wrong. CDR1 and CDR2 (germline): SGHTA, FQGNSA. The CDR3 runs 18 residues.

J is TRBJ1-2 and V is TRBV7-9, with unresolved D. CDR1 and CDR2 (germline): SEHNR, FQNEAQ (reference sequence). Trimming left V 5 bases short and J 0 bases short, with 13 bases between. The CDR3 is 15 amino acids. The chain's CDR3 is CASSPPAVTNYGYTF. DNA of the CDR3: TGTGCCAGCAGCCCGCCGGCGGTTACTAACTATGGCTACACCTTC.

The V gene is TRBV9, the J gene TRBJ1-1, with D possibly matching TRBD1 (5 bases). This CDR3 has 14 amino acids. Trimming cost V 0 bases and J 11 bases, with 17 bases left between them. Germline values: CDR1 SGDLS, CDR2 YYNGEE. CDR3 DNA sequence: TGTGCCAGCAGCGTAGATCAGGGCCCATCCGAGGCTTTCTTT. This sequence encodes CASSVDQGPSEAFF.

This clonotype has more than one count but fewer than ten. CDR3 DNA: TGTGCCAGCAGTGGATACAGAGGACTAGCGGGAGCGGAGACCCAGTACTTC. This translates into CASSGYRGLAGAETQYF. V gene TRBV25-1 combines with J gene TRBJ2-5, with TRBD2 matching 13 bases. This CDR3 comprises 17 residues. CDR1 and CDR2 (germline): MGHDK, SYGVNS. With V trimmed by 4 bases and J by 5 bases, 10 bases remained unmatched.

The V call is TRBV29-1, the J call TRBJ2-7; D tentatively fits TRBD1 or TRBD2 (5 bases each). The germline gives CDR1 SQVTM, CDR2 ANQGSEA. V lost 3 bases, J lost 3 bases, and 15 bases lay in between. The CDR3 contains 14 residues. CDR3 residues: CSVERVGAGYEQYF. DNA for the CDR3: TGCAGCGTTGAGAGGGTAGGGGCTGGCTACGAGCAGTACTTC.

The gene calls are TRBV12-3 or TRBV12-4 and TRBJ2-6; no clear D. Trimming took off 5 bases at V and 0 bases at J, with 8 bases between the two ends. CDR3 size: 15 residues. The CDR3 coding sequence is TGTGCCAGCAGTCTCATAAGCTCTGGGGCCAACGTCCTGACTTTC. It yields the protein CASSLISSGANVLTF.